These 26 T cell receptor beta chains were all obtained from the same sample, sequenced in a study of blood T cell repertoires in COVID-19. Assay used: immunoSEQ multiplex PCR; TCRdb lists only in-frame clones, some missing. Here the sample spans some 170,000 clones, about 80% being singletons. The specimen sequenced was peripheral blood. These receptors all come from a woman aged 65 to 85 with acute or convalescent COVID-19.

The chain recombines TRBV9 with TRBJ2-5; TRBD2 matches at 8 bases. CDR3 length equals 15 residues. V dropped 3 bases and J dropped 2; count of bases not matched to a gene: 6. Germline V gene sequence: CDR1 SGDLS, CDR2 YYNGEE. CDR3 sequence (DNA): TGTGCCAGCAGCGCCGAAGGACTAGCACAAGAGACCCAGTACTTC. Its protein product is CASSAEGLAQETQYF.

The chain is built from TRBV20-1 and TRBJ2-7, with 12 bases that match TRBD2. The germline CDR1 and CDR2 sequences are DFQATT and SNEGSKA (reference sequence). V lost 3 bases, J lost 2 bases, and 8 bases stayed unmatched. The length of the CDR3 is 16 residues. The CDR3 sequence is CSASPSGRVRPYEQYF. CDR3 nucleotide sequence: TGCAGTGCTAGTCCTAGCGGGAGGGTCCGCCCCTACGAGCAGTACTTC.

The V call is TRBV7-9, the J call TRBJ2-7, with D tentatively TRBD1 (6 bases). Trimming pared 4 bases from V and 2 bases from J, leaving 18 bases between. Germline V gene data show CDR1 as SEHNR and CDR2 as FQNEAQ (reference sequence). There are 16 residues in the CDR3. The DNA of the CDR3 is TGTGCCAGCAGCTCTTTCCGAGGACAGACGGCCTACGAGCAGTACTTC. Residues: CASSSFRGQTAYEQYF.

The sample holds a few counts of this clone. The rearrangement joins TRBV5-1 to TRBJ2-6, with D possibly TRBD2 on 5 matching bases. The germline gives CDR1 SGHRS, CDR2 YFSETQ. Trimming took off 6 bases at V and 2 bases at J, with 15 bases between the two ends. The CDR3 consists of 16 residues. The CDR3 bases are TGCGCCAGCACCCCTGGAGGTGCAGCTGGGGCCAACGTCCTGACTTTC. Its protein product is CASTPGGAAGANVLTF.

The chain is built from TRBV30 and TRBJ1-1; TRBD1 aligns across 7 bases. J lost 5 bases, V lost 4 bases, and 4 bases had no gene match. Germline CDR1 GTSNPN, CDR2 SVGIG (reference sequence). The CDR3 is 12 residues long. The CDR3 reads CAWKGAGTEAFF. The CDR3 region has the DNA TGTGCCTGGAAGGGGGCGGGGACTGAAGCTTTCTTT.

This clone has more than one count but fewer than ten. This CDR3 is CASSAGGSLYNEQFF. The CDR3 nucleotides read TGTGCCAGCAGCGCAGGGGGTTCGCTTTACAATGAGCAGTTCTTC. The V and J genes are TRBV7-2 and TRBJ2-1; 7 positions match TRBD1. Germline V lookup: CDR1 SGHTA, CDR2 FQGNSA. The V gene end was trimmed by 5 bases and the J gene end by 4 bases; junction bases not matched to a gene: 8. CDR3 size: 15 residues.

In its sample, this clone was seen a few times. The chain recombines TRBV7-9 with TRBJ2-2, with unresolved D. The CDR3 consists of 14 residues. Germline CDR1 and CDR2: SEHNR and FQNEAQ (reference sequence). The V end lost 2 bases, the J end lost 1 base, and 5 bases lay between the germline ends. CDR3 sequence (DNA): TGTGCCAGCAGCTTAATCCTGAACACCGGGGAGCTGTTTTTT. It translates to CASSLILNTGELFF.

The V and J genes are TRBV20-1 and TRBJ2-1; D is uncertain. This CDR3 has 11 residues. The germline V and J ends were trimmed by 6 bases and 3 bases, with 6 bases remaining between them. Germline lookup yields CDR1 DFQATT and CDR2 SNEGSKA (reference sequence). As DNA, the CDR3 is TGCAGTGCCCCTATCTACAATGAGCAGTTCTTC. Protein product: CSAPIYNEQFF.

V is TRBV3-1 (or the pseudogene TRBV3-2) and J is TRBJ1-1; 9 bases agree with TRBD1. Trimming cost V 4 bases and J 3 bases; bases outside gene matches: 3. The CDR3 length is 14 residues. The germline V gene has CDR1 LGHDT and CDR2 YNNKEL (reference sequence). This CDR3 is CASSLDRGDTEAFF. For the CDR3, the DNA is TGTGCCAGCAGCCTGGACAGGGGAGACACTGAAGCTTTCTTT.

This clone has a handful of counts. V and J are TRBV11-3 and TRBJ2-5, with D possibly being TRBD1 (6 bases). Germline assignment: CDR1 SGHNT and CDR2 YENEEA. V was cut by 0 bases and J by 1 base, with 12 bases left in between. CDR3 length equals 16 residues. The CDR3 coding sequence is TGTGCCAGCAGCTTAGAAGGGGGACGGGTCCAAGAGACCCAGTACTTC. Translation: CASSLEGGRVQETQYF.

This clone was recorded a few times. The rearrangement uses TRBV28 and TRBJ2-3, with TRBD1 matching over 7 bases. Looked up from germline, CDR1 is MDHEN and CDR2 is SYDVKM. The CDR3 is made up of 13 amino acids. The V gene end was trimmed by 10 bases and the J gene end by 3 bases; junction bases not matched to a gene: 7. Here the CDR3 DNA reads TGTGCCACCAGGCCACAGGGGACAGATACGCAGTATTTT. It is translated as CATRPQGTDTQYF.

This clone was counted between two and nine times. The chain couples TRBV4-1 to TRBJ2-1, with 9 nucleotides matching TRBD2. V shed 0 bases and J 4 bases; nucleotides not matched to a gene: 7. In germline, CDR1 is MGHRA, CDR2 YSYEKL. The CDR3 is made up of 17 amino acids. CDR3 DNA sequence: TGCGCCAGCAGCCAAGAGGCTAGCGGGGCCGCATACAATGAGCAGTTCTTC. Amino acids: CASSQEASGAAYNEQFF.

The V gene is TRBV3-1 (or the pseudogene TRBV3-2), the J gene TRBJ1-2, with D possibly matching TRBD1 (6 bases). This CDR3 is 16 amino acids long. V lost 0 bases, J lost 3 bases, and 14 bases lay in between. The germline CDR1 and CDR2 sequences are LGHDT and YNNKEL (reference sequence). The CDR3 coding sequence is TGTGCCAGCAGCCAAGATACCAGGGGCGGGCACTATGGCTACACCTTC. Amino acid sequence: CASSQDTRGGHYGYTF.

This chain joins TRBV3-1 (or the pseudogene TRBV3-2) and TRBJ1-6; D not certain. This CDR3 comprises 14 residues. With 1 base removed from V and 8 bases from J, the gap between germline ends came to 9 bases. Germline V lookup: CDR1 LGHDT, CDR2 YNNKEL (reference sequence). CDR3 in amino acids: CASSQGQEHSPLHF. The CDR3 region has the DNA TGTGCCAGCAGCCAAGGACAAGAACATTCACCCCTCCACTTT.

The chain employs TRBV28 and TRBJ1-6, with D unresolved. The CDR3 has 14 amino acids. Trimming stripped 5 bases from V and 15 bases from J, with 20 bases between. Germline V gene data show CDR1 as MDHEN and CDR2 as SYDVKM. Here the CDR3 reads CASSPSVGARILHF. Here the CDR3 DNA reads TGTGCCAGCAGTCCCAGTGTTGGTGCCAGGATCCTCCACTTT.

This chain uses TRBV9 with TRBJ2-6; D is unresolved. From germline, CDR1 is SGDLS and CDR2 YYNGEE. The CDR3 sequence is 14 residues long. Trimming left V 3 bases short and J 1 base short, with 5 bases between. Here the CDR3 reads CASSEPSGANVLTF. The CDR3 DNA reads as TGTGCCAGCAGCGAGCCTTCTGGGGCCAACGTCCTGACTTTC.

The CDR3 DNA follows: TGTGCCAGCTCAGTGTTCGTTGGGGACATGTACAATGAGCAGTTCTTC. The encoded protein is CASSVFVGDMYNEQFF. The V and J genes are TRBV18 and TRBJ2-1; possible D gene TRBD1, 6 bases. The germline V gene encodes CDR1 KGHSH and CDR2 LQKENI. With 5 bases removed from V and 4 bases from J, the gap between germline ends came to 18 bases. The CDR3 spans 16 residues.

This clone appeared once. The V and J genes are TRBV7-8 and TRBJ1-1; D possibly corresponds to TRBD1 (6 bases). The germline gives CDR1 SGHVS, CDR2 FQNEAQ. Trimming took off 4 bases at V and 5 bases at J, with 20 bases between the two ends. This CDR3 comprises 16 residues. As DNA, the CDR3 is TGTGCCAGCAGCTCAGGTGGTGGGGGCGCTGTAACTGAAGCTTTCTTT. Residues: CASSSGGGGAVTEAFF.

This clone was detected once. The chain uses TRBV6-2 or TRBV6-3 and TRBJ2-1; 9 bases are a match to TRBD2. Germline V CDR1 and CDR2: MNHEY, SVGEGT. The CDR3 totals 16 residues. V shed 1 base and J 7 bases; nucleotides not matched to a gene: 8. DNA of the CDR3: TGTGCCAGCAGTTACTTGCGGCGGGGGGGCGTAAATGAGCAGTTCTTC. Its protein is CASSYLRRGGVNEQFF.

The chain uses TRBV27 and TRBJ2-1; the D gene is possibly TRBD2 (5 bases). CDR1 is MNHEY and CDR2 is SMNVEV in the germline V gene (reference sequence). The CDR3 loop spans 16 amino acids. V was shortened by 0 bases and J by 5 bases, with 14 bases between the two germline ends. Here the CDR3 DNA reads TGTGCCAGCAGTTTATCGTCGGACTTATACGACAATGAGCAGTTCTTC. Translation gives CASSLSSDLYDNEQFF.

The CDR3: CATADRIYEQYF. CDR3 in DNA: TGTGCCACTGCGGACAGGATCTACGAGCAGTACTTC. This chain joins TRBV7-9 and TRBJ2-7; TRBD1 aligns across 7 bases. After removal of 10 bases from V and 3 bases from J, the junction contained 6 bases not matched to a gene. Per the germline V gene, CDR1 is SEHNR and CDR2 is FQNEAQ (reference sequence). The CDR3 spans 12 residues.

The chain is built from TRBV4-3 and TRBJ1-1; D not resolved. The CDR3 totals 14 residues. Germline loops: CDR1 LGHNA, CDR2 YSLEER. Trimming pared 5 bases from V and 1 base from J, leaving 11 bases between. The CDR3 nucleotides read TGCGCCAGCAGCTTTTCGAGACAGAACACTGAAGCTTTCTTT. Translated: CASSFSRQNTEAFF.

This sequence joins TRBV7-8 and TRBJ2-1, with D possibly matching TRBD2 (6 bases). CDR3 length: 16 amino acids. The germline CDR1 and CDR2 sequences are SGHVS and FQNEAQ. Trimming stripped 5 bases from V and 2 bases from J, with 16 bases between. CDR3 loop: CASSPYSGYTYNEQFF. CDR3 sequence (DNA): TGTGCCAGCAGCCCGTATAGCGGATATACCTACAATGAGCAGTTCTTC.

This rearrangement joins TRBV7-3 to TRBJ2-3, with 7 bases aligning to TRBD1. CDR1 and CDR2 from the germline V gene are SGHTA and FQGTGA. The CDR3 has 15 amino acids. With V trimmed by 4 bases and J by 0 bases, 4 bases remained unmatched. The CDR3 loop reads CASSSDRASTDTQYF. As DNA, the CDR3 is TGTGCCAGCAGCTCCGACAGGGCTAGCACAGATACGCAGTATTTT. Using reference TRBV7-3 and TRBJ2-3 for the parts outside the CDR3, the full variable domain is GAGVSQTPSNKVTEKGKYVELRCDPISGHTALYWYRQSLGQGPEFLIYFQGTGAADDSGLPNDRFFAVRPEGSVSTLKIQRTERGDSAVYLCASSSDRASTDTQYFGPGTRLTVL.

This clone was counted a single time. CDR3: CASTPGGPTYEQYF. The CDR3 DNA sequence: TGTGCCAGCACCCCAGGGGGGCCGACCTACGAGCAGTACTTC. The rearrangement links TRBV7-2 to TRBJ2-7; a weak D match, TRBD1 (7 bases). Germline CDR1 is SGHTA and CDR2 is FQGNSA. CDR3 length: 14 amino acids. Deletions cut 7 bases from V and 2 bases from J, with 15 bases between.

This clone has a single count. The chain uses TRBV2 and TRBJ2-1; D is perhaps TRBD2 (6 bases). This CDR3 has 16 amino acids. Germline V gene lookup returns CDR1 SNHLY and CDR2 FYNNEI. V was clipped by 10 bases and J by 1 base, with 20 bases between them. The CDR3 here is CAIRGGRGGSYNEQFF. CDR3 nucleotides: TGTGCCATCCGTGGGGGGAGAGGTGGGTCCTACAATGAGCAGTTCTTC.